This T cell receptor beta chain was recovered during a study of beta chain features in type 1 diabetes. Study at large: Comparable age, gender and cell yields were observed in patients relative to healthy donors. General study findings and limits: Any HLA-type effect on TCRB rearrangement remained unresolved here. Shortening of TCRB CDR3s, moderate but significant, appeared in all four CD4+ subsets of Type 1 diabetes patients.

V lost 4 bases and J 0 bases, leaving 12 bases between the germline ends. CDR1 is LGHNA and CDR2 is YNFKEQ in the germline V gene. The CDR3 loop spans 15 amino acids. Populations obtained by sorting all exceeded 95% purity. A few counts support this clone. Its specificity is not known. Expressed TCRB transcripts got sequenced, as all isolated RNA was reverse transcribed. The average read count of naive, central memory and regulatory T cell samples was several million. The method was immunoSEQ multiplex PCR; TCRdb's version includes in-frame clones alone and lacks a portion of them. The top ten hold around 1.8% of the sample, which has 40,000 to 50,000 clones, approximately 62% seen once.

Sequenced sample: Tregs from blood. V is TRBV4-2 and J is TRBJ1-2, with D perhaps TRBD1 (5 bases). The TCR originated in a man aged 25-40 years with type 1 diabetes. Some clones in this sample may be carry-over from other donors' samples. This chain's CDR3 is CASSLRRDSNYGYTF. The CDR3 nucleotides are TGTGCCAGCAGCCTACGAAGGGACTCTAACTATGGCTACACCTTC.